The following is a T cell receptor (beta chain) sequence with its context. TCRdb's table, derived via immunoSEQ multiplex PCR, lists solely in-frame clones and lacks some. Of a few hundred thousand clones listed, roughly 90% are singletons. Germline-derived CDR1 and CDR2 are KGHDR and SFDVKD. The CDR3 consists of 15 residues. The V end lost 2 bases, the J end lost 4 bases, and 13 bases lay between the germline ends. These data are taken from a study of blood T cell repertoires in COVID-19. Sequenced input: peripheral blood. The sequence was collected from a woman in her seventies with COVID-19, enrolled during active disease. The rearrangement links TRBV24-1 to TRBJ2-5; no definite D call. CDR3 DNA sequence: TGTGCCACCAGTGATTCTCACAGCCTCAGAGAGACCCAGTACTTC. Its translation: CATSDSHSLRETQYF.